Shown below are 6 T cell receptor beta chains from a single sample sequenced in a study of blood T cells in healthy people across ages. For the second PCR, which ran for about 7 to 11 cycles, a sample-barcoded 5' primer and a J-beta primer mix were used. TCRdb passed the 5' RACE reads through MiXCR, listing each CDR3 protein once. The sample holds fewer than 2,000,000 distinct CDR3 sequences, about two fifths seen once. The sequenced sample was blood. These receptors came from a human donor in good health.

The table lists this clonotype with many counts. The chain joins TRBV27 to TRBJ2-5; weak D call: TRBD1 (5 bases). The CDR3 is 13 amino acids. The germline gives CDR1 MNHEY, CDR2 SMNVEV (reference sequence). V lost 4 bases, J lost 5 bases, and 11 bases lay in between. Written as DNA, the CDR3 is TGTGCCAGCAGTTCCCAGGGATCTGAGACCCAGTACTTC. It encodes CASSSQGSETQYF.

In nucleotides, the CDR3 is TGCGCCAGCAGCCAAGGGACCATCTCCTACGAGCAGTTCTTC. Encoded protein: CASSQGTISYEQFF. The V call is TRBV4-1, the J call TRBJ2-1; no clear D. The CDR3 runs 14 residues. Trimming took 1 base from V and 10 from J, leaving 14 bases between them. Germline V gene data show CDR1 as MGHRA and CDR2 as YSYEKL.

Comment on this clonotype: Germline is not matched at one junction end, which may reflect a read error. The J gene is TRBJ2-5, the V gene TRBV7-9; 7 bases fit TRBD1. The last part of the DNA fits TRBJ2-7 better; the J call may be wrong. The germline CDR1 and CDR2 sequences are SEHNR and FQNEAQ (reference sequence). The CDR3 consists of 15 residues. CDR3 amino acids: CSSSSLGQNSYEQYF. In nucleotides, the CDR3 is TGTTCCAGCAGCTCCTTGGGACAGAACTCCTACGAGCAGTACTTC.

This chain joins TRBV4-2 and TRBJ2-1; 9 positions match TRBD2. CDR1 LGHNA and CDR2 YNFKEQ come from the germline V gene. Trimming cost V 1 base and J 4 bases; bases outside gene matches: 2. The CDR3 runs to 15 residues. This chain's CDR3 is CASSQVSGGYNEQFF. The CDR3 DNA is TGTGCCAGCAGCCAAGTCAGCGGGGGGTACAATGAGCAGTTCTTC.

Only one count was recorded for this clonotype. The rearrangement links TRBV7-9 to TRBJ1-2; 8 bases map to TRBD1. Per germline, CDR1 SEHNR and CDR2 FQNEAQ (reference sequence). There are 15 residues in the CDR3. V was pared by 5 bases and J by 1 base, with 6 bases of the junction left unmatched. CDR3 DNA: TGTGCCAGCAGCCCAGGACAGGGAGATAACTATGGCTACACCTTC. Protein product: CASSPGQGDNYGYTF.

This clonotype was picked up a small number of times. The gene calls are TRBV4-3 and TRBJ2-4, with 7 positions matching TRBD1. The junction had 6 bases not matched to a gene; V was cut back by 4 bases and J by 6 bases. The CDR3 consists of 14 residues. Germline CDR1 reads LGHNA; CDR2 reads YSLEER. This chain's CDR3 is CASSLQRQGNIQYF. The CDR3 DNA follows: TGCGCCAGCAGCCTTCAACGACAGGGAAACATTCAGTACTTC.